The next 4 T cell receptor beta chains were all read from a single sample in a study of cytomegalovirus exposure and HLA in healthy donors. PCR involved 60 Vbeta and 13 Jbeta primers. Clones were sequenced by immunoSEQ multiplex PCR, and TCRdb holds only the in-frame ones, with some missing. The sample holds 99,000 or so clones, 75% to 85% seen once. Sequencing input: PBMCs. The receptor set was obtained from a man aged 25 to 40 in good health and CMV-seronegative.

Here the CDR3 reads CSVAGTLPNTGELFF. CDR3 sequence (DNA): TGCAGCGTCGCCGGGACACTCCCTAACACCGGGGAGCTGTTTTTT. This chain connects TRBV29-1 to TRBJ2-2; tentative D call: TRBD1 (6 bases). Trimming took 6 bases from V and 2 from J, leaving 16 bases between them. The CDR3 loop spans 15 amino acids. Per the germline V gene, CDR1 is SQVTM and CDR2 is ANQGSEA.

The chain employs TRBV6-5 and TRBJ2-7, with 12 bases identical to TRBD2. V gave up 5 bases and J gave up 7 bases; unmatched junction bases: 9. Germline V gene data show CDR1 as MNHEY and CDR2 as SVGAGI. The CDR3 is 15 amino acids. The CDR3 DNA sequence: TGTGCCAGCAGTCCGCCTAGCGGGAGGGCCTCTGAGCAGTACTTC. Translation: CASSPPSGRASEQYF.

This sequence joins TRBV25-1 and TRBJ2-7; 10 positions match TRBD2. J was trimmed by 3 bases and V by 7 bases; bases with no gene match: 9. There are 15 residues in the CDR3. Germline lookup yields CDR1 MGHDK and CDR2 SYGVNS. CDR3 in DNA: TGTGCCAGCAATCCCGCCCTAGCGGGAGTCTACGAGCAGTACTTC. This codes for CASNPALAGVYEQYF.

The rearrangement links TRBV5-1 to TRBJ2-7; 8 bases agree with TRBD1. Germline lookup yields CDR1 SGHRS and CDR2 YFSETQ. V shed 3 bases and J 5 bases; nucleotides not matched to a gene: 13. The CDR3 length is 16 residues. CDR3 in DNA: TGCGCCAGCAGCTGGGCCGGGACAGGAGGACCCGACGAGCAGTACTTC. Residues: CASSWAGTGGPDEQYF.